The 10 T cell receptor beta chains listed next were all sequenced from one sample in a study of blood T cell repertoires in COVID-19. Generated by immunoSEQ multiplex PCR, the TCRdb table keeps only in-frame clones and is missing some. The sample has under 300,000 clones, around 90% seen once. The material sequenced was peripheral blood. Receptors originate from a man between 45 and 60 years old with acute or convalescent COVID-19.

Only a few counts were recorded for this clone. The J gene is TRBJ1-1, the V gene TRBV11-2; TRBD1 is a possible D gene (6 bases). The CDR3 length is 13 residues. V lost 4 bases, J lost 5 bases, and 11 bases lay in between. The germline V gene encodes CDR1 SGHAT and CDR2 FQNNGV. CDR3 amino acids: CASSSLQGTEAFF. As DNA, the CDR3 is TGTGCCAGCAGCTCACTCCAGGGGACTGAAGCTTTCTTT.

The CDR3 loop reads CASSPTLELAIYGYTF. In DNA, the CDR3 is TGTGCCAGCAGCCCCACCTTAGAACTTGCCATTTATGGCTACACCTTC. The J gene is TRBJ1-2, the V gene TRBV2; D remains ambiguous. Germline CDR1 and CDR2: SNHLY and FYNNEI. Trimming cost V 6 bases and J 5 bases, with 22 bases left between them. This CDR3 contains 16 residues.

The chain employs TRBV9 and TRBJ2-1, with D unresolved. From germline, CDR1 is SGDLS and CDR2 YYNGEE. This CDR3 has 13 amino acids. V lost 1 base and J lost 3, with 5 bases in between. This CDR3 is CASSVSYYNEQFF. CDR3 DNA sequence: TGTGCCAGCAGCGTAAGCTACTACAATGAGCAGTTCTTC.

This chain connects TRBV6-5 to TRBJ2-5; possible D gene TRBD2, 6 bases. This CDR3 contains 12 residues. The V gene's germline CDR1 is MNHEY and CDR2 SVGAGI. This chain's CDR3 is CATGGSQETQYF. The CDR3 coding sequence is TGTGCTACCGGAGGGTCGCAAGAGACCCAGTACTTC.

In the case of this clone: Other nucleotide sequences in the sample specify the same CDR3. The gene calls are TRBV3-1 (or the pseudogene TRBV3-2) and TRBJ2-5; D may be TRBD2 (6 bases). The CDR3 spans 13 residues. The germline V gene has CDR1 LGHDT and CDR2 YNNKEL (reference sequence). V was cut by 4 bases and J by 2 bases, with 8 bases left in between. The CDR3 DNA sequence: TGTGCCAGCAGCCTCGGAGGGCAAGAGACCCAGTACTTC. Amino acids: CASSLGGQETQYF.

The chain employs TRBV2 and TRBJ2-7; 12 positions match TRBD1. The CDR3 consists of 15 residues. Germline values: CDR1 SNHLY, CDR2 FYNNEI. V dropped 5 bases and J dropped 7; count of bases not matched to a gene: 9. The CDR3 reads CASSRPGQGAGEQYF. CDR3 in DNA: TGTGCCAGCAGTAGACCGGGACAGGGGGCGGGTGAGCAGTACTTC.

The V and J genes are TRBV10-1 and TRBJ2-2, with D possibly being TRBD1 (5 bases). The CDR3 runs 17 residues. The V gene's germline CDR1 is WNHNN and CDR2 SYGVQD (reference sequence). The ends were cut back, 0 bases at V and 1 base at J, with 12 bases in the middle. DNA of the CDR3: TGCGCCAGCAGTGAGTCGTCAGGGATAATGAACACCGGGGAGCTGTTTTTT. It is translated as CASSESSGIMNTGELFF.

The rearrangement uses TRBV5-1 and TRBJ2-7, with TRBD1 matching over 9 bases. Germline V gene data show CDR1 as SGHRS and CDR2 as YFSETQ. The trim removed 2 bases at V and 6 bases at J, leaving 9 bases unmatched. This CDR3 region has 15 residues. The CDR3 protein is CASSFTGTGTSEQYF. The CDR3 bases are TGCGCCAGCAGCTTTACCGGGACAGGGACGTCCGAGCAGTACTTC.

To note about this clone: The germline gene is not matched at one end of the junction; a read error may be the cause. This sequence joins TRBV7-7 and TRBJ1-1, with a tentative D call TRBD1 (5 bases). CDR3 length equals 13 residues. In germline, CDR1 is SSHAT, CDR2 FNYEAQ (reference sequence). CDR3 sequence (DNA): TGTGCTAGCAGCTGGAGGGGCTGGACTGAAGCTTTCTTT. Protein sequence: CASSWRGWTEAFF.

Only a few counts were recorded for this clone. V and J are TRBV4-1 and TRBJ2-1; D remains ambiguous. Looked up from germline, CDR1 is MGHRA and CDR2 is YSYEKL. V lost 0 bases to trimming and J lost 3 bases, with 9 bases between them. This CDR3 comprises 15 residues. CDR3 bases: TGCGCCAGCAGCCAAGATTCATCCCACTACAATGAGCAGTTCTTC. Protein: CASSQDSSHYNEQFF.